The next 18 T cell receptor beta chains were all read from a single sample in a study of blood T cell repertoires in COVID-19. Method: immunoSEQ multiplex PCR; TCRdb's copy keeps in-frame clones and lacks some. The sample includes nearly 350,000 clones, more than 75% of them seen just once. Sequences were obtained from peripheral blood. These receptors originate from a woman in her fifties or sixties with COVID-19, enrolled during active disease.

Here the CDR3 reads CAWSRQGNYGYTF. The CDR3 nucleotides are TGTGCCTGGAGTCGACAGGGCAACTATGGCTACACCTTC. The rearrangement uses TRBV30 and TRBJ1-2, with 7 nucleotides matching TRBD1. The CDR3 is 13 amino acids. The J segment lost 2 bases and the V segment lost 2 bases, leaving 2 bases of the junction unmatched. In germline, CDR1 is GTSNPN, CDR2 SVGIG (reference sequence).

This clone is large by share. The chain couples TRBV30 to TRBJ1-2; a possible D gene is TRBD1 (6 bases). The length of the CDR3 is 14 residues. Germline CDR1 reads GTSNPN; CDR2 reads SVGIG (reference sequence). V lost 4 bases and J lost 4, with 16 bases in between. The DNA of the CDR3 is TGTGCCTGGATCGGACAGAAAGACATCTATGGCTACACCTTC. Its protein product is CAWIGQKDIYGYTF.

To note about this clone: This CDR3 is also generated by other DNA sequences in the sample. The gene calls are TRBV18 and TRBJ2-1, with 9 positions matching TRBD1. This CDR3 has 15 residues. J lost 3 bases, V lost 2 bases, and 2 bases had no gene match. The germline V gene has CDR1 KGHSH and CDR2 LQKENI. The CDR3 protein is CASSPLGQGYNEQFF. The CDR3 DNA reads TGTGCCAGCTCACCATTGGGACAGGGCTACAATGAGCAGTTCTTC.

The genes are TRBV10-1 and TRBJ1-4; 8 bases align to TRBD1. Germline CDR1 is WNHNN and CDR2 is SYGVQD (reference sequence). Losses at the gene ends were 6 bases for V and 7 bases for J; bases not matched to a gene: 10. The CDR3 consists of 15 residues. The CDR3 loop reads CASSQPGQGGEKLFF. The CDR3 DNA reads TGCGCCAGCAGCCAACCTGGACAGGGTGGTGAAAAACTGTTTTTT.

The V gene is TRBV23-1, the J gene TRBJ2-3; 7 bases align to TRBD2. TRBV23-1 is given ORF status, its function remaining uncertain. After removal of 0 bases from V and 3 bases from J, the junction contained 15 bases not matched to a gene. This CDR3 has 19 amino acids. The DNA of the CDR3 is TGCGCCAGCAGTCAATCGGGGGTCTTGTCTAGCGGAGTGACAGATACGCAGTATTTT. It encodes CASSQSGVLSSGVTDTQYF.

This clone was counted once. CDR3 DNA sequence: TGTGCCAGCAGCTCCCGGGGTGGCGGTAGTAGCACAGATACGCAGTATTTT. It specifies CASSSRGGGSSTDTQYF. J is TRBJ2-3 and V is TRBV7-9, with D possibly being TRBD2 (5 bases). The germline V gene encodes CDR1 SEHNR and CDR2 FQNEAQ (reference sequence). Trimming left V 4 bases short and J 0 bases short, with 17 bases between. The CDR3 has 17 amino acids. Together with reference TRBV7-9 and TRBJ2-3, the CDR3 gives the full variable domain: DTGVSQNPRHKITKRGQNVTFRCDPISEHNRLYWYRQTLGQGPEFLTYFQNEAQLEKSRLLSDRFSAERPKGSFSTLEIQRTEQGDSAMYLCASSSRGGGSSTDTQYFGPGTRLTVL.

This chain joins TRBV24-1 and TRBJ2-7; 7 bases are shared with TRBD2. The CDR3 is 16 amino acids. The germline gives CDR1 KGHDR, CDR2 SFDVKD. V trimming: 8 bases; J trimming: 0 bases; junction bases outside the gene matches: 12. This CDR3 reads CATKPPSGSISYEQYF. DNA of the CDR3: TGTGCCACCAAGCCTCCTAGCGGTTCCATCTCCTACGAGCAGTACTTC.

This chain uses TRBV6-6 with TRBJ2-7; 7 bases are a match to TRBD1. The CDR3 is 16 amino acids. Germline trimming cut 4 bases from V and 4 bases from J; bases unmatched to any gene: 13. Germline V gene data show CDR1 as MNHNY and CDR2 as SVGAGI (reference sequence). The CDR3 nucleotides read TGTGCCAGCAGTTCTAGCCTTCCGGGACAGCTTTACGAGCAGTACTTC. This encodes CASSSSLPGQLYEQYF.

The J gene is TRBJ2-1, the V gene TRBV4-1; 7 nucleotides match TRBD1. The CDR3 is made up of 15 amino acids. V trimming: 1 base; J trimming: 7 bases; junction bases outside the gene matches: 7. Germline V gene lookup returns CDR1 MGHRA and CDR2 YSYEKL. The CDR3 spells CASSQAGAQGNEQFF. The DNA of the CDR3 is TGCGCCAGCAGCCAAGCTGGGGCACAGGGGAATGAGCAGTTCTTC.

This chain joins TRBV2 and TRBJ2-3; the match to TRBD2 covers 8 bases. There are 17 residues in the CDR3. Germline-derived CDR1 and CDR2 are SNHLY and FYNNEI. The V segment lost 7 bases and the J segment 3 bases; nucleotides outside the gene matches: 15. DNA of the CDR3: TGTGCCAGCAACTTGGGCGGGAGGCCCAGTGGGACAGATACGCAGTATTTT. Translating gives CASNLGGRPSGTDTQYF.

The chain joins TRBV18 to TRBJ2-5; 8 bases line up with TRBD1. Losses at the gene ends were 3 bases for V and 5 bases for J; bases not matched to a gene: 2. Looked up from germline, CDR1 is KGHSH and CDR2 is LQKENI. The CDR3 consists of 13 residues. Here the CDR3 DNA reads TGTGCCAGCTCACCGACAGGGGTCGAGACCCAGTACTTC. Encoded protein: CASSPTGVETQYF.

The rearrangement uses TRBV6-5 and TRBJ1-1, with 8 positions matching TRBD1. CDR1 is MNHEY, CDR2 SVGAGI, per germline. V shed 6 bases, J shed 1 base, and the junction held 4 bases outside the gene matches. This CDR3 has 14 residues. CDR3 residues: CASSRQGPNTEAFF. The CDR3 DNA is TGTGCCAGCAGCCGACAGGGGCCGAACACTGAAGCTTTCTTT.

The chain uses TRBV15 and TRBJ2-5, with 12 bases aligning to TRBD2. CDR1 is LNHNV, CDR2 YYDKDF, per germline (reference sequence). J was trimmed by 4 bases and V by 3 bases; bases with no gene match: 9. CDR3 length: 17 residues. CDR3 bases: TGTGCCACCAGCAGGGCCCGCCTAGCGGGAGGGCCAGAGACCCAGTACTTC. Translated: CATSRARLAGGPETQYF.

CDR3 sequence (DNA): TGTGCCAGCAGTTACGATGGCGGGAGTGGGTACAATGAGCAGTTCTTC. Amino acid sequence: CASSYDGGSGYNEQFF. The genes are TRBV6-2 or TRBV6-3 and TRBJ2-1; 7 bases match TRBD2. There are 16 residues in the CDR3. Per the germline V gene, CDR1 is MNHEY and CDR2 is SVGEGT. The J segment lost 4 bases and the V segment lost 2 bases, leaving 8 bases of the junction unmatched.

V is TRBV29-1 and J is TRBJ1-2, with D unresolved. The germline V and J ends were trimmed by 7 bases and 8 bases, with 20 bases remaining between them. Per the germline V gene, CDR1 is SQVTM and CDR2 is ANQGSEA. The CDR3 spans 13 residues. CDR3 bases: TGCAGCGCCCCAGTTGAGGACCGAGGGGGCTACACCTTC. Encoded protein: CSAPVEDRGGYTF.

The chain uses TRBV19 and TRBJ2-7; perhaps TRBD1 as D (5 bases). The CDR3 extends over 14 amino acids. CDR1 LNHDA and CDR2 SQIVND come from the germline V gene (reference sequence). V was shortened by 5 bases and J by 3 bases, with 14 bases between the two germline ends. CDR3 loop: CASSLRQGFYEQYF. The DNA of the CDR3 is TGTGCCAGTAGTTTGCGGCAGGGCTTCTACGAGCAGTACTTC.

V gene TRBV11-3 combines with J gene TRBJ1-4; 8 nucleotides agree with TRBD1. CDR1 is SGHNT and CDR2 is YENEEA in the germline V gene. The CDR3 extends over 14 amino acids. V was clipped by 6 bases and J by 8 bases; unmatched bases: 8. The CDR3 nucleotides are TGTGCCAGCAGTGACAGGGGATTTCGGGAAAAACTGTTTTTT. Translating gives CASSDRGFREKLFF.

The CDR3 is CASSLVGTATDTQYF. CDR3 sequence (DNA): TGTGCCAGCAGCTTAGTGGGGACAGCCACAGATACGCAGTATTTT. The chain recombines TRBV7-9 with TRBJ2-3; 7 nucleotides agree with TRBD1. The V gene end was trimmed by 1 base and the J gene end by 2 bases; junction bases not matched to a gene: 3. The length of the CDR3 is 15 residues. In germline, CDR1 is SEHNR, CDR2 FQNEAQ (reference sequence).